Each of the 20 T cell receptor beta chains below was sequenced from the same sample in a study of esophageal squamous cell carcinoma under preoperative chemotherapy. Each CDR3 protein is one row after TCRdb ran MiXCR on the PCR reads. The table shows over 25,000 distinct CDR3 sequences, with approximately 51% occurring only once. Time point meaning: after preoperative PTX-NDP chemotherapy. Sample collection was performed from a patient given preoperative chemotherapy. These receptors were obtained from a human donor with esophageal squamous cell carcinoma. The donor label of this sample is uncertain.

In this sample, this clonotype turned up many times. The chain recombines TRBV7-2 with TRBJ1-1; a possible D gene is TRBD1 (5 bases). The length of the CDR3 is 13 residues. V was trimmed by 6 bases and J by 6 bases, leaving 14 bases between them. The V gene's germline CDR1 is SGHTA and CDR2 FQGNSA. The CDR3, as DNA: TGTGCCAGCAGTCCCGAGGAGGGGTCTGAAGCTTTCTTT. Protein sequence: CASSPEEGSEAFF.

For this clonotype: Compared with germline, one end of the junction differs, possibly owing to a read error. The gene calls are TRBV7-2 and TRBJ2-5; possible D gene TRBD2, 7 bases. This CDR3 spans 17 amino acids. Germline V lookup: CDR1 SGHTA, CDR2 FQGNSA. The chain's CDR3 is CASSVGPGGRGQDTQYF. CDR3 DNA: TGTGCCAGCAGCGTGGGGCCGGGGGGCCGAGGCCAAGATACCCAGTACTTC.

The CDR3, as DNA: TGTGCCAGCAGTATAGACAGACACGGAGGAAATATGCAGTACTTC. Protein: CASSIDRHGGNMQYF. V gene TRBV12-3 or TRBV12-4 combines with J gene TRBJ2-4; D assignment may be TRBD1 or TRBD2 (5 bases each). The CDR3 contains 15 residues. V was shortened by 5 bases and J by 13 bases, with 24 bases between the two germline ends.

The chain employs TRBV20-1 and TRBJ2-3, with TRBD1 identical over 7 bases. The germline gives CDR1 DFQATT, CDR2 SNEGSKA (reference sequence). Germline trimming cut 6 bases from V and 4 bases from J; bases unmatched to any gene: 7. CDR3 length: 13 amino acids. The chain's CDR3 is CSAPDRPADTQYF. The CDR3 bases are TGCAGTGCACCGGACAGGCCCGCAGATACGCAGTATTTT.

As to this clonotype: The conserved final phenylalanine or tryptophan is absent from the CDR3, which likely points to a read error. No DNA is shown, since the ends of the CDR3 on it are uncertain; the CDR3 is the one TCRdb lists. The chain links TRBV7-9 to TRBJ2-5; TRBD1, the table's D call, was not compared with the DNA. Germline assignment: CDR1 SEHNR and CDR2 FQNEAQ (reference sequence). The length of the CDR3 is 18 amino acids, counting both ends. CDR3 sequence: CASSLARFEGGIQETRLS.

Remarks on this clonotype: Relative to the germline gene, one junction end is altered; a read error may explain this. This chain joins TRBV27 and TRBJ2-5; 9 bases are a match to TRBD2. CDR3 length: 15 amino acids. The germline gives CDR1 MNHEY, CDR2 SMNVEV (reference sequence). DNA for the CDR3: TGTGCCAGCAGTATATCCTACGGGGTAGCGGGAGTTCTGTACTTC. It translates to CASSISYGVAGVLYF.

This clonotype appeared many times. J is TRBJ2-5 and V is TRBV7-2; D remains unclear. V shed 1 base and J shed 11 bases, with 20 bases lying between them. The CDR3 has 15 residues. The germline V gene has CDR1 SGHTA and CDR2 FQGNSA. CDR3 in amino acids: CASSLGRSSYNEQYF. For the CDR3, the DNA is TGTGCCAGCAGCTTAGGCAGAAGCTCCTACAATGAGCAGTACTTC. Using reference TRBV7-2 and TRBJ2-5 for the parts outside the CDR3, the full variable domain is GAGVSQSPSNKVTEKGKDVELRCDPISGHTALYWYRQSLGQGLEFLIYFQGNSAPDKSGLPSDRFSAERTGGSVSTLTIQRTQQEDSAVYLCASSLGRSSYNEQYFGPGTRLLVL.

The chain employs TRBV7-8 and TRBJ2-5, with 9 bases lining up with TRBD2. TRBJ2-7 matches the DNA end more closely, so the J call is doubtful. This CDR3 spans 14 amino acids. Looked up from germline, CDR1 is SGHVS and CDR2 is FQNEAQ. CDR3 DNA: TGTGCCAGCAGCCTATTAGCGGGAGTTCCCGAGCAGTACTTC. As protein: CASSLLAGVPEQYF.

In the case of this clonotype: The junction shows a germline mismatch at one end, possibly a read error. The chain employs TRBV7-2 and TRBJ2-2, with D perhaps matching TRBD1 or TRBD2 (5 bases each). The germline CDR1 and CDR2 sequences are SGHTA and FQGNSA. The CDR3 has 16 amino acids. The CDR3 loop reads CASSLATSRGTGALYF. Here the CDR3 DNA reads TGTGCCAGCAGCTTAGCGACCTCCCGGGGTACCGGGGCGCTGTATTTT.

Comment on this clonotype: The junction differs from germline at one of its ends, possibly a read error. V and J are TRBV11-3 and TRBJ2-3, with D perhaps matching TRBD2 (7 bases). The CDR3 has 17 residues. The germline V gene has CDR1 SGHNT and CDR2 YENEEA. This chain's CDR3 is CASSCEAGPGAEDTQYF. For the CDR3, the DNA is TGTGCCAGCAGCTGCGAAGCGGGGCCGGGGGCCGAAGATACGCAGTATTTC. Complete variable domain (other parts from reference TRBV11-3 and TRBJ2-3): EAGVVQSPRYKIIEKKQPVAFWCNPISGHNTLYWYLQNLGQGPELLIRYENEEAVDDSQLPKDRFSAERLKGVDSTLKIQPAELGDSAVYLCASSCEAGPGAEDTQYFGPGTRLTVL.

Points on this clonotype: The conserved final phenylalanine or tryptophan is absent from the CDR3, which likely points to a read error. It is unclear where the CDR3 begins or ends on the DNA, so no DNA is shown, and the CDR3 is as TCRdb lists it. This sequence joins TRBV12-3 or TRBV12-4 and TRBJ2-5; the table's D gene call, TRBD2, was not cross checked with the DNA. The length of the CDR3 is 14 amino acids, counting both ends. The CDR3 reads CASNVEGYQATRYS.

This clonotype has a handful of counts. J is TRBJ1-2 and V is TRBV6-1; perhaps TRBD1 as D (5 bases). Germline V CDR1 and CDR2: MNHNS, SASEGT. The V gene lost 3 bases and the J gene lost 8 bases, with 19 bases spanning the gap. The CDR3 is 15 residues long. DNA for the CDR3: TGTGCCAGCAGTGAGGGGCAGAGGACTGCGAAGGGCTACACCTTC. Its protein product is CASSEGQRTAKGYTF.

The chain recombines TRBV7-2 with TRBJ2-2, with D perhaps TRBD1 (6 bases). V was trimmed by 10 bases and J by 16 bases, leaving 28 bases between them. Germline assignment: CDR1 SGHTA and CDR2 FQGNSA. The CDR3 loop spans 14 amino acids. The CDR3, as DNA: TGTGCCATCATGGACAGTGCGGCCACAGGTAAGCAGTTTTTT. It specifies CAIMDSAATGKQFF.

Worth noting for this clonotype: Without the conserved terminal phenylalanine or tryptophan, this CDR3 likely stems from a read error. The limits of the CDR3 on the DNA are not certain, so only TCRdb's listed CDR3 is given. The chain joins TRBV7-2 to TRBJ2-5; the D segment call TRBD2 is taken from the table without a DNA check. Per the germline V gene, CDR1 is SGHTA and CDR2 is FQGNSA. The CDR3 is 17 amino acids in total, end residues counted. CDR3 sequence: CASSSELAGGDQTTRLS.

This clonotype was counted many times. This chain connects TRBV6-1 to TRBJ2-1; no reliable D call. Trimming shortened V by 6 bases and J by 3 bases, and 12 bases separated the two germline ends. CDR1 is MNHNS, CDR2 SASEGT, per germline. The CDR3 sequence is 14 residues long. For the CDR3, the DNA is TGTGCCAGCAGAGGTCCCCCACGCTACAATGAGCAGTTCTTC. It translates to CASRGPPRYNEQFF.

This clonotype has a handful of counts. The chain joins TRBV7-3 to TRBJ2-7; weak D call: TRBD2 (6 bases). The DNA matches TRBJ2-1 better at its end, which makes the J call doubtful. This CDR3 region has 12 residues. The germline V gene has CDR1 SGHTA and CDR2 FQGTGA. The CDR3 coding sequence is TGTGCCAGCAGCCGGCCGGGGGTTGAGCAGTTCTTC. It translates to CASSRPGVEQFF.

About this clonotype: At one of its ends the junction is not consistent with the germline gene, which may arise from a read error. The chain's CDR3 is CASGGKGGGDYDTQYF. CDR3 nucleotides: TGTGCCAGCGGGGGAAAGGGGGGGGGGGACTACGATACGCAGTATTTC. V and J are TRBV7-8 and TRBJ2-3; D possibly corresponds to TRBD2 (7 bases). The CDR3 loop spans 16 amino acids. Germline V CDR1 and CDR2: SGHVS, FQNEAQ. The full variable domain, completed using reference TRBV7-8 and TRBJ2-3, is GAGVSQSPRYKVAKRGQDVALRCDPISGHVSLFWYQQALGQGPEFLTYFQNEAQLDKSGLPSDRFFAERPEGSVSTLKIQRTQQEDSAVYLCASGGKGGGDYDTQYFGPGTRLTVL.

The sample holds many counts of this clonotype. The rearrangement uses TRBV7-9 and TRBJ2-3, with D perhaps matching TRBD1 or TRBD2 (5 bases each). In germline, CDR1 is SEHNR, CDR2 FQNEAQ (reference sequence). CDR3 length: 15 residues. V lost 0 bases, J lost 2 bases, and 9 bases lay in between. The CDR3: CASSLAGTTTDTQYF. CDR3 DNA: TGTGCCAGCAGCTTAGCTGGGACCACCACAGATACGCAGTATTTT.

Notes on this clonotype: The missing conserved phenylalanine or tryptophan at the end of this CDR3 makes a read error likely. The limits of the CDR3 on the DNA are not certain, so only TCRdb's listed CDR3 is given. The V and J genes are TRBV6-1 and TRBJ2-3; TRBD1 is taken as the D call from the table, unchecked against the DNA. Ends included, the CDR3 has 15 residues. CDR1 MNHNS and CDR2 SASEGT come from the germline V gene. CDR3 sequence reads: CASSEGQGGKETQFS.

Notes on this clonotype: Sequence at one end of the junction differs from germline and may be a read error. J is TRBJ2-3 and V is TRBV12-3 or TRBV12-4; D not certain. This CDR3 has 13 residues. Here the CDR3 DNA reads TGTGCCAGCAGTTTACGAGGCACAGATACGCAGTACTTT. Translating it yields CASSLRGTDTQYF.